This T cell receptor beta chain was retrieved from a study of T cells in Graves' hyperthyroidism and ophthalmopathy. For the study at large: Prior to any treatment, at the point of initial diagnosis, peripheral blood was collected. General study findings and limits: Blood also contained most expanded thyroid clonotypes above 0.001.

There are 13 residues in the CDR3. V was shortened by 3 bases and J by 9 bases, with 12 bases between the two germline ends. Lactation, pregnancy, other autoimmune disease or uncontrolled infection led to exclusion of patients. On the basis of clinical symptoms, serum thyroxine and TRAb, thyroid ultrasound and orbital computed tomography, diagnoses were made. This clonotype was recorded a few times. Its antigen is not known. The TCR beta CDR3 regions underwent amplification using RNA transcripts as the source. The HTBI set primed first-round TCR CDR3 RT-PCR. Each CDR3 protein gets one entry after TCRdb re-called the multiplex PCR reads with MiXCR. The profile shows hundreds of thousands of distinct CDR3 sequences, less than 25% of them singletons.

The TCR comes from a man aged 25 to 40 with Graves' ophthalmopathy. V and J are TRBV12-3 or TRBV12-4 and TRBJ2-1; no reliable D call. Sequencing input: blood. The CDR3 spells CASSFGLTGEQFF. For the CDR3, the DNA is TGTGCCAGCAGTTTCGGTCTGACTGGTGAGCAGTTCTTC.